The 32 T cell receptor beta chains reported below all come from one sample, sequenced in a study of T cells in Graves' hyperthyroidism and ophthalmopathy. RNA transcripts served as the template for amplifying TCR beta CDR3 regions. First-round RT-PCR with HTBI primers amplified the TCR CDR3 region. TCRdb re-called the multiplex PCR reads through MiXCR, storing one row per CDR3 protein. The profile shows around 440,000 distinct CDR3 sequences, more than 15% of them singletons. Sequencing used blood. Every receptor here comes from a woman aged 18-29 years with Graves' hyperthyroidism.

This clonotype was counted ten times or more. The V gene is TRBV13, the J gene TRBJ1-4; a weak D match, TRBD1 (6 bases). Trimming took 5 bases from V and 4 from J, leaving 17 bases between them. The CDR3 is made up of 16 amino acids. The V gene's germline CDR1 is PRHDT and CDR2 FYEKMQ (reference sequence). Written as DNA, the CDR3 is TGTGCCAGCAGCAGCCGGGACACTGTGAATAATGAAAAACTGTTTTTT. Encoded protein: CASSSRDTVNNEKLFF.

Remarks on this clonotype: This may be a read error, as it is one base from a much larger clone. As DNA, the CDR3 is TGTGCCAGCAGCCACGATGGACTAGCGGAGTACAATGAGCAGTACTTC. Translated, it gives CASSHDGLAEYNEQYF. The chain joins TRBV4-2 to TRBJ2-1; 10 bases match TRBD2. TRBJ2-7 explains the end of the DNA better; the J call may be wrong. CDR1 LGHNA and CDR2 YNFKEQ come from the germline V gene. The CDR3 length is 16 residues.

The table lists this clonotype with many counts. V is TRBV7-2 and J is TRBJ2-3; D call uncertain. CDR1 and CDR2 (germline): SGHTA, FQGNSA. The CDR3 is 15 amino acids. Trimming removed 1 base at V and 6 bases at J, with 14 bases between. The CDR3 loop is CASSLDSAATDTQYF. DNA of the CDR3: TGTGCCAGCAGCTTAGACTCTGCCGCCACGGATACGCAGTATTTT.

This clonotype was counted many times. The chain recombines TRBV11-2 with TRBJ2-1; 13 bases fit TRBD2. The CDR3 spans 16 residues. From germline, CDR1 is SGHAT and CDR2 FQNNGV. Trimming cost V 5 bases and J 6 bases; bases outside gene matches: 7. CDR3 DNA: TGTGCCAGCAGCCGAACCCGACTAGCGGGAGGCAATGAGCAGTTCTTC. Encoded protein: CASSRTRLAGGNEQFF. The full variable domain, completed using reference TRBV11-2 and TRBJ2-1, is EAGVAQSPRYKIIEKRQSVAFWCNPISGHATLYWYQQILGQGPKLLIQFQNNGVVDDSQLPKDRFSAERLKGVDSTLKIQPAKLEDSAVYLCASSRTRLAGGNEQFFGPGTRLTVL.

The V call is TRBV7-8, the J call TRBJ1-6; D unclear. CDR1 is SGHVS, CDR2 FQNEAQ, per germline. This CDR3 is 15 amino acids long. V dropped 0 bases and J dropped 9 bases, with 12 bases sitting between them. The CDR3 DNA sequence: TGTGCCAGCAGCTTAGCTCCGGGAACAAGTTCACCCCTCCACTTT. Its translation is CASSLAPGTSSPLHF.

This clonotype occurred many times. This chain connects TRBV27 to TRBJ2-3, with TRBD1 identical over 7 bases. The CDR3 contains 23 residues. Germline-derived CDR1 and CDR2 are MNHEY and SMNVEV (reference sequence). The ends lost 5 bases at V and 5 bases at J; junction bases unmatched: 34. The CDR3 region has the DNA TGTGCCAGCAGTGATAGACACAGGGGTCTAAGGTTGACCTTAAGGCGAATCGAAGATACGCAGTATTTT. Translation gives CASSDRHRGLRLTLRRIEDTQYF.

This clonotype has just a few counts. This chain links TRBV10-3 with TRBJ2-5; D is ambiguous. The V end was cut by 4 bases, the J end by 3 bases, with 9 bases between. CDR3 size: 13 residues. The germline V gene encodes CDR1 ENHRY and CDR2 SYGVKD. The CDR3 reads CAISVGGEETQYF. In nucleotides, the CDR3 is TGTGCCATCAGTGTAGGCGGAGAAGAGACCCAGTACTTC.

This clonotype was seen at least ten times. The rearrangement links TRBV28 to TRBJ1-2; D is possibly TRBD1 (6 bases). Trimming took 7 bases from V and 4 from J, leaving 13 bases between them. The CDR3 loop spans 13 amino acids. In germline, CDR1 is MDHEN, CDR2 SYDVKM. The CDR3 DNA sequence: TGTGCCAGCACCAAGCTGGGGGCCTATGGCTACACCTTC. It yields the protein CASTKLGAYGYTF.

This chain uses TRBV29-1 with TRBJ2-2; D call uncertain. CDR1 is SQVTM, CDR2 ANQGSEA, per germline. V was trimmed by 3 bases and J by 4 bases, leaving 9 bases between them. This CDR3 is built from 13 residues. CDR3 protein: CSVESAFTGELFF. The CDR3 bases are TGCAGCGTTGAGTCCGCTTTCACCGGGGAGCTGTTTTTT.

The CDR3 nucleotides are TGTGCCACCCGAGGGGGGTCGAACACTGAAGCTTTCTTT. Residues: CATRGGSNTEAFF. The chain links TRBV24-1 to TRBJ1-1; tentative D call: TRBD1 (6 bases). The V gene's germline CDR1 is KGHDR and CDR2 SFDVKD. The CDR3 length is 13 residues. Between the trimmed V and J ends, which lost 9 bases and 1 base, there was a span of 11 bases.

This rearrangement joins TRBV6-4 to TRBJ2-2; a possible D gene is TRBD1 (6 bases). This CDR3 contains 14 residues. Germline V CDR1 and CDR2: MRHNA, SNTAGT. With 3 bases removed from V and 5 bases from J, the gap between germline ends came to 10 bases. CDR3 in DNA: TGTGCCAGCAGTGAGGGGGCGCAAACCGGGGAGCTGTTTTTT. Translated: CASSEGAQTGELFF.

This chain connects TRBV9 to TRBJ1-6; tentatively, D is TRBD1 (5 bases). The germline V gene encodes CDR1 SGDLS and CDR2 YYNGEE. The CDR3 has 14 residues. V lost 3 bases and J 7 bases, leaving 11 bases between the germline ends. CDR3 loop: CASSDSGLNSPLHF. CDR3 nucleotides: TGTGCCAGCAGCGACTCAGGGTTGAATTCACCCCTCCACTTT.

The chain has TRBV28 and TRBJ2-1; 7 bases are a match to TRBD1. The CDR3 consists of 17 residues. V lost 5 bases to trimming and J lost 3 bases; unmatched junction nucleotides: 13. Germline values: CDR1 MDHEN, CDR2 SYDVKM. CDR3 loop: CASSQPDDRVYYNEQFF. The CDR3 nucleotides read TGTGCCAGCAGTCAACCCGACGACAGGGTGTACTACAATGAGCAGTTCTTC.

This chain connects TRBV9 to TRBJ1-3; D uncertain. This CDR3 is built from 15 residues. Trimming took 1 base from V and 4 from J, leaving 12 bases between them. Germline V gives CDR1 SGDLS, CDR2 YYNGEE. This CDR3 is CASSVNYGSGNTIYF. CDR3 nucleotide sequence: TGTGCCAGCAGCGTAAATTACGGTTCCGGAAACACCATATATTTT.

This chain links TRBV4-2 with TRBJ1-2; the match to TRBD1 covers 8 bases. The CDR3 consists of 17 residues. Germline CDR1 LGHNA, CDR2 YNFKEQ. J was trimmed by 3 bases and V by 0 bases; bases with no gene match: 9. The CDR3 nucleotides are TGTGCCAGCAGCCAAGATTCCACGCCAGGGGGCTACTATGGCTACACCTTC. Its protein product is CASSQDSTPGGYYGYTF.

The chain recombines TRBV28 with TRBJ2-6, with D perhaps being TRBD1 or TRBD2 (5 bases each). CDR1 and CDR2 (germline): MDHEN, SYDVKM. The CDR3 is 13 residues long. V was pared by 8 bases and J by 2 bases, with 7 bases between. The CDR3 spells CASVGAGANVLTF. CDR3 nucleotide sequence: TGTGCCAGCGTGGGGGCTGGGGCCAACGTCCTGACTTTC.

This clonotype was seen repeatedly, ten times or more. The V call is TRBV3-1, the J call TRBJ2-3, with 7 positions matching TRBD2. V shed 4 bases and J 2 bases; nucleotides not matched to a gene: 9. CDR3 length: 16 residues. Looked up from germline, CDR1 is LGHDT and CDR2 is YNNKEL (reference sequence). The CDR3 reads CASSPTWGTNTDTQYF. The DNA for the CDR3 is TGTGCCAGCAGCCCGACGTGGGGGACTAACACAGATACGCAGTATTTT.

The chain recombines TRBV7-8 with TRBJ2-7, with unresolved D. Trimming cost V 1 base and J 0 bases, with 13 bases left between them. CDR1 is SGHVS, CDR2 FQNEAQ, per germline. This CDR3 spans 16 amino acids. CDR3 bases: TGTGCCAGCAGCTTAGAGGGCAGGTTAAGCTCCTACGAGCAGTACTTC. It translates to CASSLEGRLSSYEQYF.

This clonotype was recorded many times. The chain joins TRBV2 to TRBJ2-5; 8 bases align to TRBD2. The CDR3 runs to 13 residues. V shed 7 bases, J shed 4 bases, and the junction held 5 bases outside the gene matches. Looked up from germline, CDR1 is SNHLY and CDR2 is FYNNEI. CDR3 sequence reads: CASTGLGGETQYF. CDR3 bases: TGTGCCAGCACGGGACTAGGGGGAGAGACCCAGTACTTC.

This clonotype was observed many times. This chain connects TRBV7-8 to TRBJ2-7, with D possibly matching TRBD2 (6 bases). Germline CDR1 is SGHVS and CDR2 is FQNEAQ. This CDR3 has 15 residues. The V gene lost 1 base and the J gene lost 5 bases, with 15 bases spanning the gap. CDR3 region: CASSLVALASDEQYF. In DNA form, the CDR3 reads TGTGCCAGCAGCTTAGTTGCCCTAGCTAGCGACGAGCAGTACTTC.

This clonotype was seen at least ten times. CDR3 in DNA: TGTGCCAGCAGTTACCAAGCGGCCCCTTACAATGAGCAGTTCTTC. Translation: CASSYQAAPYNEQFF. This chain uses TRBV6-6 with TRBJ2-1; tentatively, D is TRBD2 (5 bases). Germline V gene sequence: CDR1 MNHNY, CDR2 SVGAGI (reference sequence). The CDR3 spans 15 residues. The V gene lost 2 bases and the J gene lost 4 bases, with 12 bases spanning the gap.

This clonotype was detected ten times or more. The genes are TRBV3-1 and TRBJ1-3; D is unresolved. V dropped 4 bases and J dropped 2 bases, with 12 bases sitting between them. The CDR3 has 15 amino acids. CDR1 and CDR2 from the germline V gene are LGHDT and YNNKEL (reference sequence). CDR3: CASSRSAGAGNTIYF. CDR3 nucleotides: TGTGCCAGCAGCCGGTCGGCCGGGGCTGGAAACACCATATATTTT.

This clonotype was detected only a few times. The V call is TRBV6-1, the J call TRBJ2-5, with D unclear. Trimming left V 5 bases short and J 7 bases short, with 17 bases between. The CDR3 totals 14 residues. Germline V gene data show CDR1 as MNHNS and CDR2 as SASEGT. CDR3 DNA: TGTGCCAGCAGTCCCCACGGCCTTAGTGGGACCCAGTACTTC. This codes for CASSPHGLSGTQYF.

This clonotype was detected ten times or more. The CDR3 DNA follows: TGTGCCAGCAGCTTACGTGTCCGGGATGAAAAACTGTTTTTT. Translating gives CASSLRVRDEKLFF. The V call is TRBV11-2, the J call TRBJ1-4; D is unresolved. Between the trimmed V and J ends, which lost 2 bases and 6 bases, there was a span of 10 bases. This CDR3 contains 14 residues. Germline lookup yields CDR1 SGHAT and CDR2 FQNNGV.

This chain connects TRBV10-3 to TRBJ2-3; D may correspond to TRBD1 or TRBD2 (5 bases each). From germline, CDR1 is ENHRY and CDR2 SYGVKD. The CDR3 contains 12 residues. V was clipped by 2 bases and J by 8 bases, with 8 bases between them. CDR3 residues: CAISEGAGTQYF. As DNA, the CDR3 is TGTGCCATCAGTGAGGGGGCGGGTACGCAGTATTTT.

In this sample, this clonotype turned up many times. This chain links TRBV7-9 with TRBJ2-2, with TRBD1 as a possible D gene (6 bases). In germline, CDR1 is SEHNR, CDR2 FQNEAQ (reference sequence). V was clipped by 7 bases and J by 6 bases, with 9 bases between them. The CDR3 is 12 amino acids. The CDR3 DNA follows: TGTGCCAGCACCCAGGGGTCCGGGGAGCTGTTTTTT. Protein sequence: CASTQGSGELFF. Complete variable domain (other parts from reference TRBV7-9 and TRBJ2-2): DTGVSQNPRHKITKRGQNVTFRCDPISEHNRLYWYRQTLGQGPEFLTYFQNEAQLEKSRLLSDRFSAERPKGSFSTLEIQRTEQGDSAMYLCASTQGSGELFFGEGSRLTVL.

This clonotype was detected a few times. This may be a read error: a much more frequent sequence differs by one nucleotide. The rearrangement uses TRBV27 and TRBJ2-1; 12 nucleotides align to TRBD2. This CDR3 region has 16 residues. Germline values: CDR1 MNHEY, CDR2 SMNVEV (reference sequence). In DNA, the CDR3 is TGTGCCAGCAGTCATTGGACTAGCGGGACCTACAATGAGGAGTTCTTC. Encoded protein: CASSHWTSGTYNEEFF.

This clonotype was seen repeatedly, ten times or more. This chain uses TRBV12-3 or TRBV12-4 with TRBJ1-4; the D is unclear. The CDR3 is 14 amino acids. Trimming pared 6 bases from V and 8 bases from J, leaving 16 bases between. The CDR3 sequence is CASSLGLYGEKLFF. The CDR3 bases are TGTGCCAGCAGCCTCGGTCTCTACGGGGAAAAACTGTTTTTT.

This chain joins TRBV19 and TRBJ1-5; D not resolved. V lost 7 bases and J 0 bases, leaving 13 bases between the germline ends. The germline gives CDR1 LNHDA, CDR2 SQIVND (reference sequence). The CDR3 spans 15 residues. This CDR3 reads CASNEGRYSNQPQHF. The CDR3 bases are TGTGCCAGTAATGAGGGCCGCTATAGCAATCAGCCCCAGCATTTT.

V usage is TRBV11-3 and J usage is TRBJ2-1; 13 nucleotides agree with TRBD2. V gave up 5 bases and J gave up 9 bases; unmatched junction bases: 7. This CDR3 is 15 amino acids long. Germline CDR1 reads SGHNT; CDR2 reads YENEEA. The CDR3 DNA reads TGTGCCAGCAGCAGACGACTAGCGGGGGGAGCTGAGCAGTTCTTC. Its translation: CASSRRLAGGAEQFF.

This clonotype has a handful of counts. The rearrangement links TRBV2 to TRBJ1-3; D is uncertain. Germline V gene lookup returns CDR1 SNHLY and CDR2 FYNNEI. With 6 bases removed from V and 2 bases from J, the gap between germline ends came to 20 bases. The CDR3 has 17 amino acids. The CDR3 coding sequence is TGTGCCAGCAGCCCTCCTACTTTAAGTAACCCTGGAAACACCATATATTTT. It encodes CASSPPTLSNPGNTIYF.

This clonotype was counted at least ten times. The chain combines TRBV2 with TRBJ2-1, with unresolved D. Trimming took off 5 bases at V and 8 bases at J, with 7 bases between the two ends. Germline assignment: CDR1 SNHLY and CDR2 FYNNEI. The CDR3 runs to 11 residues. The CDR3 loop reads CASSPAHEQFF. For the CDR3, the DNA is TGTGCCAGCAGTCCCGCTCATGAGCAGTTCTTC.